Shown below are 6 T cell receptor beta chains from a single sample sequenced in a study of breast tumors, draining lymph nodes, adjacent tissues. TCRdb passed the multiplex PCR reads through MiXCR, listing each CDR3 protein once. The sample lists around 8,200 distinct CDR3 sequences, about 76% seen once, with roughly two fifths in the top ten. The sequenced sample consisted of tumor-adjacent breast tissue. Receptors originate from a female donor with breast cancer. Some clones in this sample may be carry-over from other donors' samples.

Turning to this clonotype: Germline is not matched at one junction end, which may reflect a read error. The V gene is TRBV20-1, the J gene TRBJ2-1; 14 bases are a match to TRBD2. Per germline, CDR1 DFQATT and CDR2 SNEGSKA (reference sequence). The CDR3 is 16 residues long. The DNA for the CDR3 is TGCAGTGCCTCGCCGGGACTAGCGGGAGAGGAAAATGAGCAATTCTTC. It yields the protein CSASPGLAGEENEQFF.

This clonotype was observed at least ten times. The V call is TRBV5-4, the J call TRBJ2-3; perhaps TRBD2 as D (8 bases). Germline-derived CDR1 and CDR2 are SGHNT and YYREEE (reference sequence). This CDR3 spans 16 amino acids. Trimming removed 0 bases at V and 5 bases at J, with 16 bases between. Here the CDR3 reads CASSLDPGRGLDTQYF. The CDR3 DNA sequence: TGTGCCAGCAGCTTGGATCCCGGGAGGGGGCTAGATACGCAGTATTTT.

V gene TRBV5-1 combines with J gene TRBJ2-2, with D unclear. Germline V gene data show CDR1 as SGHRS and CDR2 as YFSETQ. Trimming stripped 0 bases from V and 6 bases from J, with 3 bases between. This CDR3 has 12 amino acids. This chain's CDR3 is CASSLGAGELFF. Written as DNA, the CDR3 is TGCGCCAGCAGCTTGGGGGCCGGGGAGCTGTTTTTT.

By its share, this clonotype is medium-sized. The rearrangement uses TRBV4-1 and TRBJ2-7, with a weak D call TRBD1 (6 bases). This CDR3 contains 16 residues. V was shortened by 0 bases and J by 1 base, with 13 bases between the two germline ends. The germline CDR1 and CDR2 sequences are MGHRA and YSYEKL. The CDR3 DNA follows: TGCGCCAGCAGCCAAGATGACAGGTCACGTTCCTACGAGCAGTACTTC. It yields the protein CASSQDDRSRSYEQYF.

This rearrangement joins TRBV27 to TRBJ1-2; D call uncertain. V lost 3 bases, J lost 2 bases, and 7 bases lay in between. Germline loops: CDR1 MNHEY, CDR2 SMNVEV (reference sequence). The CDR3 has 13 amino acids. The CDR3: CASSLGGNYGYTF. CDR3 sequence (DNA): TGTGCCAGCAGTTTGGGCGGGAACTATGGCTACACCTTC.

V usage is TRBV5-1 and J usage is TRBJ1-4; 7 nucleotides line up with TRBD1. V was clipped by 3 bases and J by 2 bases; unmatched bases: 4. This CDR3 region has 15 residues. Germline CDR1 and CDR2: SGHRS and YFSETQ. The CDR3 sequence is CASSSGDSTNEKLFF. In DNA form, the CDR3 reads TGCGCCAGCAGCTCGGGGGACAGTACTAATGAAAAACTGTTTTTT.